The present T cell receptor (beta chain) was sequenced within a study of cytomegalovirus exposure and HLA in healthy donors. This CDR3 is built from 15 residues. V was shortened by 4 bases and J by 2 bases, with 15 bases between the two germline ends. Germline V gene data show CDR1 as MGHRA and CDR2 as YSYEKL. 60 Vbeta and 13 Jbeta primers were used in PCR. Clones were sequenced by immunoSEQ multiplex PCR, and TCRdb holds only the in-frame ones, with some missing. The data hold around 210,000 clones, with roughly 73% observed a single time. Sequenced sample: PBMCs. The V gene is TRBV4-1, the J gene TRBJ2-7; D remains unclear. The sequence derives from a boy aged 10-17 years in good health and CMV-seronegative. The CDR3 sequence: CASSPETRGPYEQYF. In DNA, the CDR3 is TGCGCCAGCAGCCCCGAGACCCGAGGCCCCTACGAGCAGTACTTC.